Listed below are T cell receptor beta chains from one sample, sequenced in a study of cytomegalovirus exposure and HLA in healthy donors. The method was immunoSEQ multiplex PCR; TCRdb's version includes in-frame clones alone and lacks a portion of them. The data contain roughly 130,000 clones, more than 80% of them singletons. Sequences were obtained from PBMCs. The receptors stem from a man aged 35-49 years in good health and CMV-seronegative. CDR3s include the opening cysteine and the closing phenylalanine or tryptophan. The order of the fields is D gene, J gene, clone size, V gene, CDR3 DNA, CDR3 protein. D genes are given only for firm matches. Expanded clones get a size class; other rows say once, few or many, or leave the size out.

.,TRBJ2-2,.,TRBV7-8,TGTGCCAGCTCCATCCGGGTGGCCGACACCGGGGAGCTGTTTTTT,CASSIRVADTGELFF
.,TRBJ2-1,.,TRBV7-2,TGTGCCAGCAGCTTCCTAGCGCGTTCCCACTACAATGAGCAGTTCTTC,CASSFLARSHYNEQFF
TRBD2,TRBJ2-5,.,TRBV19,TGTGCCAGTAGTATGATCGGGGGGGGAAAAGAGACCCAGTACTTC,CASSMIGGGKETQYF
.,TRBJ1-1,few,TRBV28,TGTGCCAGCAGCCTATGGACTATGAACACTGAAGCTTTCTTT,CASSLWTMNTEAFF
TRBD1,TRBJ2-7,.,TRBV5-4,TGTGCCAGCAGCTTGGCCGACAGGGGAGCATACGAGCAGTACTTC,CASSLADRGAYEQYF
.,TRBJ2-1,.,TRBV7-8,TGTGCCAGCAGACGTACCGGGACTCTCAATGAGCAGTTCTTC,CASRRTGTLNEQFF
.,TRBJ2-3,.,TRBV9,TGTGCCAGCAGCGTAGGAGGGGGAGACCGCACAGATACGCAGTATTTT,CASSVGGGDRTDTQYF
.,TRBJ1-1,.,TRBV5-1,TGCGCCAGCAGCCCTATGGGACACCCGAACACTGAAGCTTTCTTT,CASSPMGHPNTEAFF
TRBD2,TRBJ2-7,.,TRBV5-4,TGTGCCAGCAGCTTGGGTACTAGCGGGAGCTACGAGCAGTACTTC,CASSLGTSGSYEQYF
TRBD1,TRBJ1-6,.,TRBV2,TGTGCCAGCAGTCTCGACAGGGGGCGTTCACCCCTCCACTTT,CASSLDRGRSPLHF
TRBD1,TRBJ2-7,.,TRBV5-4,TGTGCCAGCAGCTTAGGTCCGGACAGGGACTACGAGCAGTACTTC,CASSLGPDRDYEQYF
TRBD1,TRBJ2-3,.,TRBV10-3,TGTGCCATCAGGGAGGGACAGGGTCCCTTGGATACGCAGTATTTT,CAIREGQGPLDTQYF
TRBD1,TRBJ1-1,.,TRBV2,TGTGCCAGCAGCAACGGGACAGGTCAAGCCAGGGGATACCCTGAAGCTTTCTTT,CASSNGTGQARGYPEAFF
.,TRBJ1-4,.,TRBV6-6,TGTGCCAGCAGTAAAGGTGGAGGGACTAATGAAAAACTGTTTTTT,CASSKGGGTNEKLFF
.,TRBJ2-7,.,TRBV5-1,TGCGCCAGCAGCTTGGGGGGTTCCTTTTGGGGGGAGACCTCCTACGAGCAGTACTTC,CASSLGGSFWGETSYEQYF
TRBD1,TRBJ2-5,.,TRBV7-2,TGTGCCAGCAGCTTAGTAGCTGGACAGGGCGTGGAGACCCAGTACTTC,CASSLVAGQGVETQYF
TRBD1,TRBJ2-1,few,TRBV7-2,TGTGCCAGCCCGGGACAGTACTCCTACAATGAGCAGTTCTTC,CASPGQYSYNEQFF
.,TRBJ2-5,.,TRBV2,TGTGCCAGCAGTATACAAGAGACCCAGTACTTC,CASSIQETQYF
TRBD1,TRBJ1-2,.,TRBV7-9,TGTGCCAGCAGCCAAGGGACAGCCAACTATGGCTACACCTTC,CASSQGTANYGYTF
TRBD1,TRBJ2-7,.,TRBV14,TGTGCCAGCAGCCAAATCCAGGCGGGACAGGGGGGCTACGAGCAGTACTTC,CASSQIQAGQGGYEQYF
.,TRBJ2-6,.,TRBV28,TGTGCCAGCAGCGGGGGCTCTGGGGCCAACGTCCTGACTTTC,CASSGGSGANVLTF
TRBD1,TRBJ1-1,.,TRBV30,TGTGCCTGGAGCCCGCGGGGGACAGGGTCGGTGAAAGCTTTCTTT,CAWSPRGTGSVKAFF
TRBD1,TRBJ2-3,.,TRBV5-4,TGTGCCAGCAGCCTCCACGGACAGGGGGCAACAGATACGCAGTATTTT,CASSLHGQGATDTQYF
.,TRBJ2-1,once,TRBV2,TGTGCCAGCAGTGAAGTTCGTAGGGGGAATCGGAATGAGCAGTTCTTC,CASSEVRRGNRNEQFF
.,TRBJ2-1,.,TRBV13,TGTGCCAGCAGCTTACGGGAACCTTACAATGAGCAGTTCTTC,CASSLREPYNEQFF
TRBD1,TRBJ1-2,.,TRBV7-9,TGTGCCAGCAGCTTGGTCAGGGGGCGAGGCTATGGCTACACCTTC,CASSLVRGRGYGYTF
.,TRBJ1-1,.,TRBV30,TGTGCCTGGAGTACACTGAACACTGAAGCTTTCTTT,CAWSTLNTEAFF
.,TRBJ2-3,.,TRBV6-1,TGTGCCAGCAGTGAAGGGTTAGCGGCATTCACAGATACGCAGTATTTT,CASSEGLAAFTDTQYF
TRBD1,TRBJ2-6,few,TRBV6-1,TGTGCCAGCATTCCCGGGACAGGGATAGTCCTGACTTTC,CASIPGTGIVLTF
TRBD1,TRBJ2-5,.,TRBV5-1,TGCGCCAGCACCTCCGGACAGGGGCAAGAGACCCAGTACTTC,CASTSGQGQETQYF
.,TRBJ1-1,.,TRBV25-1,TGTGCCAGTTCAAAAATGACTGAAGCTTTCTTT,CASSKMTEAFF
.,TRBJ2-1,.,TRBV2,TGTGCCAGCAGTCCCGGCTCCTACAATGAGCAGTTCTTC,CASSPGSYNEQFF
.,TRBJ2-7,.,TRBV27,TGTGCCAGCAGTTTGGAGGGAAGCTCCTACGAGCAGTACTTC,CASSLEGSSYEQYF
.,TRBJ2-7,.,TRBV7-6,TGTGCCAGCAGCCCATACGACAGCTCCTACGAGCAGTACTTC,CASSPYDSSYEQYF
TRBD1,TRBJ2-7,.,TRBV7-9,TGTGCCAGCAGCTTAGGGACAGGGTTTCTTGGATACGAGCAGTACTTC,CASSLGTGFLGYEQYF
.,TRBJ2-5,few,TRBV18,TGTGCCAGCTCACCAGTTTCGTCGGCGGGGCGAGAGACCCAGTACTTC,CASSPVSSAGRETQYF
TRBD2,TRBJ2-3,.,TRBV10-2,TGCGCCAGCGGACTAGCGGGAGAGGATACGCAGTATTTT,CASGLAGEDTQYF
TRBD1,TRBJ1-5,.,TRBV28,TGTGCCAGCAGTTTACAGGGGGCGGGAAATCAGCCCCAGCATTTT,CASSLQGAGNQPQHF
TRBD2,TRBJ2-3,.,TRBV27,TGTGCCAGCAAACTAGCGGGAGGAGATACGCAGTATTTT,CASKLAGGDTQYF
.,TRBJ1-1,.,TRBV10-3,TGTGCCATCAGTGAGTCGAGGGTGGGGAACACTGAAGCTTTCTTT,CAISESRVGNTEAFF
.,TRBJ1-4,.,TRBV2,TGTGCCAGCAGTGAGGGCCAGGGAAAAGCCACTAATGAAAAACTGTTTTTT,CASSEGQGKATNEKLFF
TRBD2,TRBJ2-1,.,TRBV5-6,TGTGCCAGCAGCTTTGGGCTAGCGGGGGACAATGAGCAGTTCTTC,CASSFGLAGDNEQFF
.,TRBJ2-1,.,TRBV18,TGTGCCAGCTCACCACTTCTTAGCGGATACAATGAGCAGTTCTTC,CASSPLLSGYNEQFF
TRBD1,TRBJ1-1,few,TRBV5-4,TGTGCCAGCAGCGGGGACAGTTACACTGAAGCTTTCTTT,CASSGDSYTEAFF
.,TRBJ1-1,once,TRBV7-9,TGTGCCAGCAGCTTAGGCGGTTCTCCTGAAGCTTTCTTT,CASSLGGSPEAFF
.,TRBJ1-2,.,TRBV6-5,TGTGCCAGCAGTTACGGGCCCTCGGCGGGCTATGGCTACACCTTC,CASSYGPSAGYGYTF
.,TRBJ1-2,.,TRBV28,TGTGCCAGCAGTTTAATCGGGCAGGGGTATGGCTACACCTTC,CASSLIGQGYGYTF
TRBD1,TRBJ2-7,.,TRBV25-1,TGTGCCAGCAGTGCACCTCCGGGACAGGGGGCCCACGAGCAGTACTTC,CASSAPPGQGAHEQYF
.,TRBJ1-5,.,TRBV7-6,TGTGCCAGCAGCTTAAGCGCCCGGCAGAATTATCAGCCCCAGCATTTT,CASSLSARQNYQPQHF
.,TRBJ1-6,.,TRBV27,TGTGCCAGCAGCCCGCAGGTGCCAATTTCACCCCTCCACTTT,CASSPQVPISPLHF